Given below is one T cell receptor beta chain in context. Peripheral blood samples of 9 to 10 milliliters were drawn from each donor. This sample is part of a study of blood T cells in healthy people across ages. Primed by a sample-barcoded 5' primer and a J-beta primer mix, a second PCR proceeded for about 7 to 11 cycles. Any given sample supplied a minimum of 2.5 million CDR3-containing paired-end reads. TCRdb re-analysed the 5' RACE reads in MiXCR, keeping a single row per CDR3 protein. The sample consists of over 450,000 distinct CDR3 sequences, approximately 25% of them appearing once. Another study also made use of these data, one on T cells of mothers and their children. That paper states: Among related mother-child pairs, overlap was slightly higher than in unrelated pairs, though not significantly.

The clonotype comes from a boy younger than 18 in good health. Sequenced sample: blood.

CDR3 sequence (DNA): TGCGCCAGCAGCCCGGGACAGGGCACTGAGCAGTTCTTC. Its translation is CASSPGQGTEQFF. The chain links TRBV5-1 to TRBJ2-1; 9 nucleotides line up with TRBD1. V shed 4 bases, J shed 9 bases, and the junction held 5 bases outside the gene matches. Germline loops: CDR1 SGHRS, CDR2 YFSETQ. The CDR3 totals 13 residues.